The 23 T cell receptor beta chains in this list originate from one sample, sequenced in a study of T-cell reconstitution after alpha-beta-depleted transplantation in children. Unique molecular identifiers were incorporated into the prepared TCRbeta library. TCRdb independently ran MiXCR on the PCR reads; one entry per CDR3 protein. The sample lists about 90,000 distinct CDR3 sequences; 7% to 10% were seen once. The specimen comprised PBMCs from the stem cell graft donor, sampled from the stem cell graft. These receptors came from a human donor who donated a stem cell graft to a child with congenital amegakaryocytic thrombocytopenia.

There are many counts of this clonotype. The V call is TRBV20-1, the J call TRBJ1-6, with 7 bases lining up with TRBD1. The CDR3 loop spans 15 amino acids. Unmatched junction bases numbered 2, after V lost 0 bases and J lost 3 bases. The germline V gene has CDR1 DFQATT and CDR2 SNEGSKA (reference sequence). CDR3 sequence reads: CSAREPGGYNSPLHF. DNA for the CDR3: TGCAGTGCTAGAGAACCAGGGGGCTATAATTCACCCCTCCACTTT.

J is TRBJ2-5 and V is TRBV12-3 or TRBV12-4, with 8 bases fitting TRBD2. The CDR3 is made up of 14 amino acids. V shed 6 bases and J 5 bases; nucleotides not matched to a gene: 8. The CDR3 spells CASRLTSVAETQYF. CDR3 coding DNA: TGTGCCAGCAGGCTGACTAGCGTGGCGGAGACCCAGTACTTC.

This clonotype occurred many times. The chain has TRBV20-1 and TRBJ1-2, with 9 nucleotides matching TRBD1. V shed 6 bases and J 3 bases; nucleotides not matched to a gene: 5. The V gene's germline CDR1 is DFQATT and CDR2 SNEGSKA (reference sequence). CDR3 length equals 13 residues. CDR3 DNA: TGCAGTGCCGGTGGACAGGGGTACTATGGCTACACCTTC. It translates to CSAGGQGYYGYTF.

This clonotype was picked up many times. V usage is TRBV29-1 and J usage is TRBJ1-2; TRBD1 might be the D (5 bases). CDR3 length equals 11 residues. V gave up 6 bases and J gave up 6 bases, with 11 bases separating them. Germline loops: CDR1 SQVTM, CDR2 ANQGSEA. CDR3 sequence: CSVDLTDGYTF. The CDR3 nucleotides read TGCAGCGTAGACCTGACAGATGGCTACACCTTC.

This clonotype showed up just a few times. The chain carries TRBV5-5 and TRBJ2-7; 10 bases agree with TRBD2. Per the germline V gene, CDR1 is SGHKS and CDR2 is YYEKEE (reference sequence). This CDR3 is 16 amino acids long. The V segment lost 0 bases and the J segment 4 bases; nucleotides outside the gene matches: 7. Here the CDR3 reads CASSLEGSGRLYEQYF. The CDR3 nucleotides are TGTGCCAGCAGCTTGGAAGGTAGCGGGAGGTTGTACGAGCAGTACTTC. Based on the CDR3 plus reference TRBV5-5 and TRBJ2-7, the full variable domain is DAGVTQSPTHLIKTRGQQVTLRCSPISGHKSVSWYQQVLGQGPQFIFQYYEKEERGRGNFPDRFSARQFPNYSSELNVNALLLGDSALYLCASSLEGSGRLYEQYFGPGTRLTVT.

This clonotype was detected many times. The rearrangement links TRBV20-1 to TRBJ1-1; possibly TRBD1 for D (6 bases). The CDR3 loop spans 12 amino acids. From germline, CDR1 is DFQATT and CDR2 SNEGSKA (reference sequence). The CDR3 DNA is TGCAGGGGTAAAACAGGGATCACTGAAGCTTTCTTT. It encodes CRGKTGITEAFF.

The table lists this clonotype with many counts. The rearrangement links TRBV20-1 to TRBJ2-7, with D tentatively TRBD1 (6 bases). V was clipped by 4 bases and J by 3 bases, with 13 bases between them. Germline CDR1 reads DFQATT; CDR2 reads SNEGSKA (reference sequence). The CDR3 totals 13 residues. CDR3 sequence: CSATRGSGYEQYF. CDR3 DNA sequence: TGCAGTGCTACCAGGGGATCGGGCTACGAGCAGTACTTC.

This clonotype was observed many times. V and J are TRBV5-6 and TRBJ2-1, with D perhaps assigned TRBD1 or TRBD2 (5 bases each). Trimming removed 2 bases at V and 5 bases at J, with 8 bases between. CDR1 and CDR2 from the germline V gene are SGHDT and YYEEEE. This CDR3 comprises 13 residues. CDR3 sequence reads: CASSFGTDNEQFF. Here the CDR3 DNA reads TGTGCCAGCAGCTTCGGGACCGACAATGAGCAGTTCTTC.

This clonotype was recorded at least ten times. This chain connects TRBV7-8 to TRBJ2-7; D remains unclear. The CDR3 spans 13 residues. The ends were cut back, 0 bases at V and 4 bases at J, with 7 bases in the middle. Per the germline V gene, CDR1 is SGHVS and CDR2 is FQNEAQ. The CDR3 loop is CASSLASAYEQYF. CDR3 sequence (DNA): TGTGCCAGCAGCTTAGCGTCCGCATACGAGCAGTACTTC.

This clonotype was seen repeatedly, ten times or more. The chain is built from TRBV11-2 and TRBJ2-7, with 10 bases identical to TRBD2. Germline V lookup: CDR1 SGHAT, CDR2 FQNNGV. This CDR3 is built from 15 residues. The V and J ends lost 1 base and 1 base, in that order; junction bases with no gene match: 1. CDR3 in amino acids: CASSLVAGGSYEQYF. For the CDR3, the DNA is TGTGCCAGCAGCTTAGTAGCGGGAGGATCCTACGAGCAGTACTTC.

The chain carries TRBV20-1 and TRBJ2-1; D call uncertain. This CDR3 spans 14 amino acids. V was trimmed by 5 bases and J by 1 base, leaving 12 bases between them. Germline V gene sequence: CDR1 DFQATT, CDR2 SNEGSKA (reference sequence). The CDR3 DNA reads TGCAGTGCTGCCCGCCTTTTATCCTACAATGAGCAGTTCTTC. Protein sequence: CSAARLLSYNEQFF.

This clonotype occurred many times. V is TRBV7-2 and J is TRBJ1-6, with D perhaps matching TRBD1 (5 bases). The germline gives CDR1 SGHTA, CDR2 FQGNSA. V dropped 5 bases and J dropped 4 bases, with 9 bases sitting between them. CDR3 size: 14 residues. This chain's CDR3 is CASSGDGYNSPLHF. CDR3 DNA: TGTGCCAGCAGCGGGGACGGATATAATTCACCCCTCCACTTT.

This clonotype showed up many times. The chain combines TRBV20-1 with TRBJ2-7; 9 positions match TRBD2. V dropped 0 bases and J dropped 4; count of bases not matched to a gene: 10. Germline V gene sequence: CDR1 DFQATT, CDR2 SNEGSKA (reference sequence). CDR3 length equals 16 residues. The CDR3 reads CSARDRAAGGEYEQYF. Written as DNA, the CDR3 is TGCAGTGCTAGAGATCGGGCAGCGGGGGGCGAATACGAGCAGTACTTC.

This clonotype was observed many times. The chain employs TRBV20-1 and TRBJ2-1, with D possibly being TRBD2 (7 bases). V dropped 3 bases and J dropped 0 bases, with 9 bases sitting between them. The CDR3 sequence is 14 residues long. Germline CDR1 is DFQATT and CDR2 is SNEGSKA (reference sequence). CDR3 sequence reads: CSASGGASYNEQFF. In DNA form, the CDR3 reads TGCAGTGCTAGTGGGGGGGCCTCCTACAATGAGCAGTTCTTC.

This clonotype was recorded many times. The chain is built from TRBV12-3 or TRBV12-4 and TRBJ2-4; weak D call: TRBD2 (7 bases). The CDR3 length is 17 residues. V was clipped by 7 bases and J by 0 bases, with 19 bases between them. Here the CDR3 reads CASTQGGGRIAKNIQYF. As DNA, the CDR3 is TGTGCCAGCACCCAGGGAGGGGGGCGTATAGCCAAAAACATTCAGTACTTC.

This clonotype was recorded many times. This rearrangement joins TRBV29-1 to TRBJ1-1; the D is unclear. Germline assignment: CDR1 SQVTM and CDR2 ANQGSEA. With 4 bases removed from V and 5 bases from J, the gap between germline ends came to 14 bases. This CDR3 contains 13 residues. CDR3: CSVGLARDTEAFF. The CDR3 DNA sequence: TGCAGCGTTGGGTTAGCAAGGGATACTGAAGCTTTCTTT.

The rearrangement uses TRBV5-6 and TRBJ2-1; 11 nucleotides match TRBD2. The junction had 9 bases not matched to a gene; V was cut back by 2 bases and J by 5 bases. This CDR3 is 17 amino acids long. Germline V lookup: CDR1 SGHDT, CDR2 YYEEEE. CDR3 amino acids: CASSFTQPGLADNEQFF. As DNA, the CDR3 is TGTGCCAGCAGCTTTACCCAACCGGGACTAGCGGACAATGAGCAGTTCTTC.

The table lists this clonotype with many counts. The chain employs TRBV5-1 and TRBJ2-1; maybe TRBD2 (6 bases). Trimming shortened V by 9 bases and J by 6 bases, and 16 bases separated the two germline ends. Germline CDR1 and CDR2: SGHRS and YFSETQ. The CDR3 is 13 residues long. CDR3 nucleotide sequence: TGCGCCACCCGAGAGGGTAGCGGCAATGAGCAGTTCTTC. Amino acids: CATREGSGNEQFF.

This clonotype has at least ten counts. One end of the junction varies from germline; a read error may be responsible. The V and J genes are TRBV29-1 and TRBJ2-1; TRBD2 matches 8 bases. Germline loops: CDR1 SQVTM, CDR2 ANQGSEA. CDR3 length: 12 residues. The CDR3 sequence: CSVEDLKGGRLF. Here the CDR3 DNA reads TGCAGCGTTGAAGATCTTAAGGGCGGGAGGCTTTTC.

This clonotype was observed many times. This chain links TRBV4-3 with TRBJ2-3; 9 bases match TRBD2. The CDR3 is 15 amino acids. Trimming removed 3 bases from V and 2 bases from J; junction bases left unmatched: 3. Germline values: CDR1 LGHNA, CDR2 YSLEER. CDR3 protein: CASSQTSGPTDTQYF. CDR3 DNA: TGCGCCAGCAGCCAGACTAGCGGTCCCACAGATACGCAGTATTTT.

This clonotype was recorded many times. The rearrangement joins TRBV2 to TRBJ2-1; 10 bases match TRBD2. V shed 7 bases and J 4 bases; nucleotides not matched to a gene: 4. Germline V gives CDR1 SNHLY, CDR2 FYNNEI. This CDR3 is built from 14 residues. CDR3 sequence: CASKRTSGYNEQFF. The DNA for the CDR3 is TGTGCCAGCAAGAGGACTAGCGGTTACAATGAGCAGTTCTTC.

This clonotype was seen many times. The rearrangement joins TRBV4-1 to TRBJ2-3; TRBD1 matches 8 bases. CDR3 length: 16 residues. Germline V gene data show CDR1 as MGHRA and CDR2 as YSYEKL. J lost 10 bases, V lost 4 bases, and 16 bases had no gene match. CDR3: CASSRWGDRSPSAQYF. The CDR3 DNA sequence: TGCGCCAGCAGCCGTTGGGGGGACAGGTCCCCTTCTGCGCAGTATTTT.

In this sample, this clonotype turned up many times. The CDR3 nucleotides read TGTGCCAGCAGCGCTTATTTGACAGGGGGCCATGGCTACACCTTC. Translation gives CASSAYLTGGHGYTF. This chain connects TRBV7-2 to TRBJ1-2, with TRBD1 identical over 10 bases. V dropped 5 bases and J dropped 6; count of bases not matched to a gene: 9. The CDR3 extends over 15 amino acids. Germline V gene data show CDR1 as SGHTA and CDR2 as FQGNSA.